This T cell receptor (beta chain) was found in a study of identical twins. Germline V CDR1 and CDR2: MNHEY, SMNVEV (reference sequence). V was shortened by 5 bases and J by 6 bases, with 18 bases between the two germline ends. This CDR3 region has 15 residues. Each cDNA held unique molecular identifiers, and template switching gave it a universal primer site. TCRdb reprocessed the 5' RACE reads with MiXCR, giving one entry per CDR3 protein. Altogether approximately 1.8 million distinct CDR3 sequences are present, about 31% being singletons, with the ten largest covering 0.25% to 0.3%. Overall study findings and caveats: The authors drew conclusions from cross-sectional statistical analysis rather than following the same donors. There were fewer insertions in abundant cord blood beta clonotypes, but memory repertoires showed no such pattern. Zero-insertion analyses were open to partial confounding by invariant MAIT and iNKT cells.

This clonotype has only a few counts. Its antigen is unknown. This chain links TRBV27 with TRBJ2-3; possibly TRBD1 or TRBD2 for D (5 bases each). The source is a newborn girl in good health. Sequencing was performed on cord blood. CDR3 sequence: CASSPRDLFGDTQYF. CDR3 sequence (DNA): TGTGCCAGCAGTCCTCGGGACCTGTTTGGGGATACGCAGTATTTT.